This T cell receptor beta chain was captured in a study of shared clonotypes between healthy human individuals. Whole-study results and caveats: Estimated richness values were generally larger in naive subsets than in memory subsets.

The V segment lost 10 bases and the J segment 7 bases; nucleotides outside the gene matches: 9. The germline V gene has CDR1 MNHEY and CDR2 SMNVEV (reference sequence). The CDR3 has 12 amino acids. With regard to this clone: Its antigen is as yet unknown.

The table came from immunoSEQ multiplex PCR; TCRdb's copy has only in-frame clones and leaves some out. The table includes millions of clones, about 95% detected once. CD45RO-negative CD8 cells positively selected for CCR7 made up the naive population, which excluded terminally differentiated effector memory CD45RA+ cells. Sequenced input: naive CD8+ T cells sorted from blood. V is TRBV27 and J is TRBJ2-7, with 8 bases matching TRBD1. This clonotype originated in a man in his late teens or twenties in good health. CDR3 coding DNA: TGTGCCATCTTGGACAGGGAAGATGAGCAGTACTTC. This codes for CAILDREDEQYF.